The 6 T cell receptor beta chains reported below all come from one sample, sequenced in a study of cytomegalovirus exposure and HLA in healthy donors. The PCR was carried out with 60 Vbeta primers and 13 Jbeta primers. Assay: immunoSEQ multiplex PCR; the TCRdb copy retains only in-frame clones and omits some. The repertoire consists of fewer than 200,000 clones, with approximately 80% occurring once and the leading ten covering roughly 4.5%. The sequenced sample consisted of PBMCs. Receptor source: a woman aged 45-59 years in good health and CMV-seropositive.

The V and J genes are TRBV14 and TRBJ2-7; 8 bases map to TRBD1. From germline, CDR1 is SGHDN and CDR2 FVKESK. With V trimmed by 0 bases and J by 5 bases, 9 bases remained unmatched. This CDR3 contains 16 residues. CDR3 residues: CASSQDRTGSMDEQYF. The CDR3 region has the DNA TGTGCCAGCAGCCAAGACAGGACAGGGAGTATGGACGAGCAGTACTTC.

The chain carries TRBV7-8 and TRBJ2-7; D not certain. Trimming left V 5 bases short and J 1 base short, with 3 bases between. CDR3 length equals 11 residues. Germline values: CDR1 SGHVS, CDR2 FQNEAQ. The CDR3 is CASSPSYEQYF. As DNA, the CDR3 is TGTGCCAGCAGCCCATCCTACGAGCAGTACTTC.

This chain joins TRBV19 and TRBJ2-5; TRBD1 matches 12 bases. Germline V CDR1 and CDR2: LNHDA, SQIVND (reference sequence). The CDR3 runs to 15 residues. The trim removed 1 base at V and 4 bases at J, leaving 1 base unmatched. The CDR3 nucleotides are TGTGCCAGTAGTATAGCGGGACAGGGGGCAGAGACCCAGTACTTC. This translates into CASSIAGQGAETQYF.

This clone was counted a single time. The chain carries TRBV4-3 and TRBJ2-2, with D unresolved. V lost 0 bases to trimming and J lost 0 bases, with 5 bases between them. Germline V gene sequence: CDR1 LGHNA, CDR2 YSLEER. The CDR3 runs to 15 residues. CDR3: CASSQDTANTGELFF. CDR3 nucleotide sequence: TGCGCCAGCAGCCAAGATACAGCGAACACCGGGGAGCTGTTTTTT.

V and J are TRBV7-2 and TRBJ2-7, with 9 bases lining up with TRBD1. The CDR3 loop spans 14 amino acids. With 5 bases clipped from V and 5 bases from J, the junction kept 7 bases outside the gene matches. The germline gives CDR1 SGHTA, CDR2 FQGNSA. The CDR3: CASSPGQGSNEQYF. DNA of the CDR3: TGTGCCAGCAGCCCGGGACAGGGTTCTAACGAGCAGTACTTC.

CDR3 nucleotide sequence: TGTGCCAGCCGAGGGTGGGACTCCTACGAGCAGTACTTC. Translated: CASRGWDSYEQYF. The V gene is TRBV6-1, the J gene TRBJ2-7, with D possibly matching TRBD2 (5 bases). Germline V lookup: CDR1 MNHNS, CDR2 SASEGT. The CDR3 is made up of 13 amino acids. V was pared by 8 bases and J by 0 bases, with 11 bases between.